The rows below give T cell receptor beta chains drawn from one sample of a study of early T cells in non-severe SARS-CoV-2 infection. TCRdb called the 5' RACE reads again in MiXCR, with one record for every CDR3 protein. Among about 61,000 distinct CDR3 sequences listed, approximately 9% were seen once. Sequencing was done on a sample of whole blood. These receptor sequences come from an adult who was a healthcare worker with PCR-confirmed SARS-CoV-2 infection or an uninfected control (not recorded which). CDR3s include the opening cysteine and the closing phenylalanine or tryptophan. D genes are given only for firm matches. Expanded clones get a size class; other rows say once, few or many, or leave the size out.

NA TRBJ2-2 TRBV6-1 NA TGTGCCAGCAGTGGGGCCTACACCGGGGAGCTGTTTTTT CASSGAYTGELFF
TRBD1 TRBJ2-5 TRBV12-3/TRBV12-4 NA TGTGCCAGCAGTTTATTGACAGGGAAAGAGACCCAGTACTTC CASSLLTGKETQYF
TRBD2 TRBJ2-3 TRBV5-8 NA TGTGCCAGCAGCCGGACTAGCGGGCAAACAGATACGCAGTATTTT CASSRTSGQTDTQYF
NA TRBJ1-1 TRBV5-4 many TGTGCCAGCAGCTTGCTTCGCCTGGGAGGGGTGAACACTGAAGCTTTCTTT CASSLLRLGGVNTEAFF
NA TRBJ2-2 TRBV25-1 NA TGTGCCAGCAGTGAACACCGATCGGGGGCGAACACCGGGGAGCTGTTTTTT CASSEHRSGANTGELFF
NA TRBJ1-1 TRBV5-1 few TGCGCCAGCAGCTTGGAGGGGCAGGGCACTGAAGCTTTCTTT CASSLEGQGTEAFF
NA TRBJ2-1 TRBV2 NA TGTGCCAGCAGCGGGACGTTGACCTACAATGAGCAGTTCTTC CASSGTLTYNEQFF
TRBD1 TRBJ2-3 TRBV11-3 few TGTGCCAGCAGCTCGGGACAGGGGGCTACGGATACGCAGTATTTT CASSSGQGATDTQYF
TRBD1 TRBJ1-6 TRBV3-1 few TGTGCCAGCAGCCAGGACCCCCGGGACAGGGCGCGAATTAAGAATTCACCCCTCCACTTT CASSQDPRDRARIKNSPLHF
NA TRBJ2-2 TRBV7-3 many TGTGCCAGCAGCTTGGCATCCCGGGGCGTCTCGAACACCGGGGAGCTGTTTTTT CASSLASRGVSNTGELFF
TRBD2 TRBJ2-3 TRBV30 NA TGTGCCCAGACTAGCGGGGGGGCCGGGGATACGCAGTATTTT CAQTSGGAGDTQYF
NA TRBJ1-6 TRBV30 NA TGTGCCTGGAGTGTACAAGGCTTCAATTCACCCCTCCACTTT CAWSVQGFNSPLHF
TRBD2 TRBJ2-5 TRBV3-1 NA TGTGCCAGCAGCCAAGAAGGACTAGCGAGGCTCCAAGAGACCCAGTACTTC CASSQEGLARLQETQYF
TRBD2 TRBJ2-1 TRBV10-3 NA TGTGCCATCAGTGGCATTAGCGGGGGGGCTCATCGCAATGAGCAGTTCTTC CAISGISGGAHRNEQFF
TRBD1 TRBJ1-1 TRBV27 few TGTGCCAGCAGTTGGGACAGGGGGGCGACAGAAGCTTTCTTT CASSWDRGATEAFF
TRBD1 TRBJ1-6 TRBV6-1 few TGTGCCAGCAGAAGAGGGACAGGGGATTCTAATTCACCCCTCCACTTT CASRRGTGDSNSPLHF
TRBD2 TRBJ2-1 TRBV5-1 few TGCGCCAGCAGCTTCCCGACTAGCGGGGTCCCCAATGAGCAGTTCTTC CASSFPTSGVPNEQFF
TRBD1 TRBJ1-6 TRBV7-8 NA TGTGCCAGCAGCTTAGATGGGGACAGGGTCTCACCCCTCCACTTT CASSLDGDRVSPLHF
TRBD2 TRBJ2-3 TRBV29-1 many TGCAGCGTTTCCTCAGGTAGCGGGGGGGCCGGGTATTTT CSVSSGSGGAGYF
TRBD2 TRBJ2-1 TRBV19 many TGTGCCAGTAGTATCCAACTAGCGGGGGGGCGGAATGAGCAGTTCTTC CASSIQLAGGRNEQFF
TRBD1 TRBJ1-1 TRBV3-1 NA TGTGCCAGCAGCCACGTGACAGGGAGCACTGAAGCTTTCTTT CASSHVTGSTEAFF
NA TRBJ1-5 TRBV12-3/TRBV12-4 NA TGTGCCAGCAGACCGGACACGTCTAATCAGCCCCAGCATTTT CASRPDTSNQPQHF
NA TRBJ1-2 TRBV12-3/TRBV12-4 many TGTGCCAGTCAGGGACCGGATGGCTACACCTTC CASQGPDGYTF
NA TRBJ1-4 TRBV18 few TGTGCCAGCTCACGCGTGGGGCAACCTAATGAAAAACTGTTTTTT CASSRVGQPNEKLFF
NA TRBJ1-2 TRBV29-1 many TGCAGCGTCGTTGTGTTTGGGGCCCGGGGTAACTATGGCTACACCTTC CSVVVFGARGNYGYTF
NA TRBJ2-1 TRBV10-1 few TGCGCCAGCAGTCAAGGGGGGATGTCCTACAATGAGCAGTTCTTC CASSQGGMSYNEQFF
NA TRBJ2-3 TRBV18 many TGTGCCAGCTCACCATTGGTATCCACAGATACGCAGTATTTT CASSPLVSTDTQYF
NA TRBJ2-3 TRBV29-1 few TGCAGCGTTACCACAGATACGCAGTATTTT CSVTTDTQYF
TRBD2 TRBJ2-5 TRBV7-3 many TGTGCCAGCAGCGAAGGACTAGCGGGGTCAGAGACCCAGTACTTC CASSEGLAGSETQYF
NA TRBJ2-5 TRBV25-1 NA TGTGCCAGCAGTGCCCTGGGGGAACATGCACTGGGACCGAATCAAGAGACCCAGTACTTC CASSALGEHALGPNQETQYF
NA TRBJ2-1 TRBV14 many TGTGCCAGCAGTTGGACTGACTACAATGAGCAGTTCTTC CASSWTDYNEQFF
TRBD1 TRBJ2-3 TRBV5-6 NA TGTGCCAGCAGCCTGGACAGGGAGTACACAGATACGCAGTATTTT CASSLDREYTDTQYF
NA TRBJ2-3 TRBV12-3/TRBV12-4 NA TGTGCCAGCAGTTGGCGACTCGCGACAGATACGCAGTATTTT CASSWRLATDTQYF
NA TRBJ2-1 TRBV9 many TGTGCCAGCAGCGGACATGCTAGGGGAGCCTACAATGAGCAGTTCTTC CASSGHARGAYNEQFF
TRBD2 TRBJ2-5 TRBV6-2/TRBV6-3 NA TGTGCCAGCAGCAAGGGACTAGCGGGGCCGTACCAAGAGACCCAGTACTTC CASSKGLAGPYQETQYF
NA TRBJ2-5 TRBV29-1 many TGCAGCGTTGAACCTCGGGACGGGACGGGAAGTGTCGGCCAGTACTTC CSVEPRDGTGSVGQYF
TRBD1 TRBJ2-3 TRBV2 many TGTGCCAGCAGCAGGACAGGGGGCAGGGCAGATACGCAGTATTTT CASSRTGGRADTQYF
NA TRBJ2-3 TRBV28 NA TGTGCCAGCAGCTCCGACGTTACGCAGTATTTT CASSSDVTQYF
TRBD1 TRBJ1-2 TRBV18 many TGTGCCAGCTCACCACCGGGACAGGCCAGATACTATGGCTACACCTTC CASSPPGQARYYGYTF
NA TRBJ1-5 TRBV12-3/TRBV12-4 many TGTGCCAGCAGTTTGGCCGGTAATAGCAATCAGCCCCAGCATTTT CASSLAGNSNQPQHF
NA TRBJ2-5 TRBV10-1 many TGCGCCAGCAGTGAGTCCCGGGTCCAAAGAGAAGAGACCCAGTACTTC CASSESRVQREETQYF
NA TRBJ1-1 TRBV12-3/TRBV12-4 NA TGTGCCAGCAGTTTAGGGGACACTGAAGCTTTCTTT CASSLGDTEAFF
TRBD2 TRBJ2-2 TRBV7-2 NA TGTGCCAGCAGCTCAAGGCGCGGGGGTAACACCGGGGAGCTGTTTTTT CASSSRRGGNTGELFF
TRBD1 TRBJ2-4 TRBV4-2 NA TGTGCCAGCAGCCACATACAGGGGGACCAAAACATTCAGTACTTC CASSHIQGDQNIQYF
TRBD1 TRBJ1-2 TRBV12-3/TRBV12-4 few TGTGCCAGCAGCCCATTCGCCGGGGACAGAGCTAACTATGGCTACACCTTC CASSPFAGDRANYGYTF
NA TRBJ2-5 TRBV28 NA TGTGCCAGCAGTCAAGGACTAACACAAGAGACCCAGTACTTC CASSQGLTQETQYF